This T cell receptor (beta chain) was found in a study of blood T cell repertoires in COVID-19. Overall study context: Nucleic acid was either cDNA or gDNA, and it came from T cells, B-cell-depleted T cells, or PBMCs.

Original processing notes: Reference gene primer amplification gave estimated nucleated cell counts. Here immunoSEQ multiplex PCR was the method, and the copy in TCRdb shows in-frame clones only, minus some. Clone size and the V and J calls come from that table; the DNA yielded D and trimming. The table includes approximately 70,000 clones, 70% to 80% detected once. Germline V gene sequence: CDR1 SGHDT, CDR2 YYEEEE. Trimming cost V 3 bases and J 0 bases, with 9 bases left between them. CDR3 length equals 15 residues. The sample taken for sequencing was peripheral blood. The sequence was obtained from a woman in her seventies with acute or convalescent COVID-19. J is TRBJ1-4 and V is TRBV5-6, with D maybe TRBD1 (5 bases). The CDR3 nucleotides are TGTGCCAGCAGCTCCACGGGGGCAACTAATGAAAAACTGTTTTTT. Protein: CASSSTGATNEKLFF.